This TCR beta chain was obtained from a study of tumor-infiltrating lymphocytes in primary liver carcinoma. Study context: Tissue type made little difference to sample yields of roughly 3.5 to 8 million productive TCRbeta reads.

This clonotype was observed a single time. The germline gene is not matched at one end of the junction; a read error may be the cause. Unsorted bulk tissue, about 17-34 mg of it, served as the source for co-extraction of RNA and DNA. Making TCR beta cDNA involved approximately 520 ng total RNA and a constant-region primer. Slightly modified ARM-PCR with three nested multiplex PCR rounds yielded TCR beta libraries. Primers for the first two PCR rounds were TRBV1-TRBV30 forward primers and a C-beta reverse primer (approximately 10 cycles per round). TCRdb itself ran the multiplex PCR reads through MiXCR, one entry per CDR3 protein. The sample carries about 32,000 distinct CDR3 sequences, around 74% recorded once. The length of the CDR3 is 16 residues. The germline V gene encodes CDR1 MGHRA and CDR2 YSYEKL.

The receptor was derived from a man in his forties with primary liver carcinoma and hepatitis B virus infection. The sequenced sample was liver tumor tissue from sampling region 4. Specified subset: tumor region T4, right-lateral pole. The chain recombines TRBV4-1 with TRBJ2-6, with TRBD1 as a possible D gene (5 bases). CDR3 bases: TGCGCCAGCGGCCAAGATCAGGGCTCTGGGGCCAACTTCCTGACCTTC. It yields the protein CASGQDQGSGANFLTF.